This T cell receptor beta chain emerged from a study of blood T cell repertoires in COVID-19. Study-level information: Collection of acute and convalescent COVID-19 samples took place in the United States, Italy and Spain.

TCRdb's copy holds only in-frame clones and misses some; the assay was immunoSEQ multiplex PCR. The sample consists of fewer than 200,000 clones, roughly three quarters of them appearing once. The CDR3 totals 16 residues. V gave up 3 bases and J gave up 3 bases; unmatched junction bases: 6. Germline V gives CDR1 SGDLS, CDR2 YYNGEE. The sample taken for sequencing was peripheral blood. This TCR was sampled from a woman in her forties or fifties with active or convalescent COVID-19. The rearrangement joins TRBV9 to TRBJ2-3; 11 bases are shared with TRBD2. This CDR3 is CASSGSSGRWTDTQYF. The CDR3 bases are TGTGCCAGCAGCGGCTCTAGCGGGAGGTGGACAGATACGCAGTATTTT.